Ten or more counts support the clone carrying this T cell receptor (beta chain). TCRdb passed the RACE reads through MiXCR, listing each CDR3 protein once. The repertoire holds over 130,000 distinct CDR3 sequences, with 10% to 15% as singletons. Time point noted: patch test 2, 6 weeks after DPC sensitization. The treatment denotes: therapeutic diphenylcyclopropenone sensitization with weekly scalp DPC. Donors, patients with alopecia ranging from 18 to 70 years old and judged suitable for DPC, provided samples. This sample is part of a study of human T cells and chemical hapten exposure. Across the study: Sensitization used 2% DPC on approximately 2 cm by approximately 2 cm upper inner arm skin. Alopecia areata, totalis or universalis affected patients, mainly female.

V trimming: 4 bases; J trimming: 6 bases; junction bases outside the gene matches: 9. Germline V gene sequence: CDR1 SGHRS, CDR2 YFSETQ. This CDR3 spans 15 amino acids. The TCR sequence derives from a woman aged 45 to 65 with alopecia areata. Some clones in this sample may be carry-over from other donors' samples. The sample here was whole blood, taken in connection with sensitization to the hapten diphenylcyclopropenone (DPC). The chain employs TRBV5-1 and TRBJ2-1, with TRBD1 identical over 8 bases. The CDR3 bases are TGCGCCAGCAGCAGGCTCCAGGGGGCTGGCAATGAGCAGTTCTTC. Translation gives CASSRLQGAGNEQFF.